Listed below are T cell receptor beta chains from one sample, sequenced in a study of shared clonotypes between healthy human individuals. Generated by immunoSEQ multiplex PCR, the TCRdb table keeps only in-frame clones and is missing some. Of some 690,000 clones in the sample, 90% are singletons; the top ten hold approximately 35%. The sample consisted of memory CD8+ T cells from PBMCs. The receptors derive from a young man in good health. Some clones in this sample may be carry-over from other donors' samples. Both conserved end residues are part of each CDR3. D genes are given only for firm matches. Only part of the rows carry a size: once, few, many, or a class if the clone is expanded.

>TRBV6-6|NA|TRBJ2-5|NA
TGTGCCAGCAGCGGAAGCTCCCGAGGGGAGACCCAGTACTTC
CASSGSSRGETQYF
>TRBV19|NA|TRBJ1-1|NA
TGTGCCAGTAGTACAAAATTCCGGGACATAGTCCCTGAAGCTTTCTTT
CASSTKFRDIVPEAFF
>TRBV29-1|NA|TRBJ1-4|NA
TGCAGCGTGGCCGACAGGTCTGATAATGAAAAACTGTTTTTT
CSVADRSDNEKLFF
>TRBV7-3|NA|TRBJ2-1|NA
TGTGCCAGCAGCTTAATCAGGGCGGGCAATGAGCAGTTCTTC
CASSLIRAGNEQFF
>TRBV7-8|NA|TRBJ2-7|TRBD1
TGTGCCAGCAGCTTAGAGGCAGGGGGCCCCCGACACGAGCAGTACTTC
CASSLEAGGPRHEQYF
>TRBV7-9|NA|TRBJ1-1|TRBD1
TGTGCCAGCAGCACCAATACAGGGGAGGCGAACACTGAAGCTTTCTTT
CASSTNTGEANTEAFF
>TRBV11-1|NA|TRBJ2-7|NA
TGTGCCAGCAGCTTAGTACCTCGCGCTTTTGAGCAGTACTTC
CASSLVPRAFEQYF
>TRBV27|NA|TRBJ1-2|NA
TGTGCCAGCAGTTTATCTGGGACACACTATGGCTACACCTTC
CASSLSGTHYGYTF
>TRBV19|NA|TRBJ1-5|NA
TGTGCCAGTAGTATTCGGGGGGCGCGCAATCAGCCCCAGCATTTT
CASSIRGARNQPQHF
>TRBV11-3|NA|TRBJ2-7|TRBD1
TGTGCCAGCAGCTTAGATCTGGGGGACAGGGTTTCCGAGCAGTACTTC
CASSLDLGDRVSEQYF
>TRBV19|NA|TRBJ2-5|NA
TGTGCCAGTAGTATAGTGGGGCTGTACCAAGAGACCCAGTACTTC
CASSIVGLYQETQYF
>TRBV7-8|NA|TRBJ2-7|NA
TGTGCCAGCAGCTTTAGTTCCTCCTACGAGCAGTACTTC
CASSFSSSYEQYF
>TRBV5-1|NA|TRBJ2-1|NA
TGCGCCAGCAGTCCGGTTAGCGGCTACCCCGGCAATGAGCAGTTCTTC
CASSPVSGYPGNEQFF
>TRBV6-4|NA|TRBJ2-7|TRBD1
TGTGCCAGCAGACAGCACCGGGACAGGGGCCACGAGCAGTACTTC
CASRQHRDRGHEQYF
>TRBV4-3|NA|TRBJ1-2|NA
TGCGCCAGCAGCCAAGCCTTTTTACCCGGGATCTATGGCTACACCTTC
CASSQAFLPGIYGYTF
>TRBV30|NA|TRBJ2-7|NA
TGTGCCTGCAGCCTGACCCCCTACGAGCAGTACTTC
CACSLTPYEQYF
>TRBV7-6|NA|TRBJ2-7|NA
TGTGCCAGCAGCCCCGGGACTCTGTACGAGCAGTACTTC
CASSPGTLYEQYF
>TRBV30|NA|TRBJ1-6|NA
TGTGCCTGGAGTGTACTAGGCCAGTCACCCCTCCACTTT
CAWSVLGQSPLHF
>TRBV5-1|NA|TRBJ2-7|NA
TGCGCCAGCAGCTTGGTCTTCCCCGGAGGCGACATGGCTAGCTCCTACGAGCAGTACTTC
CASSLVFPGGDMASSYEQYF
>TRBV27|NA|TRBJ1-1|TRBD1
TGTGCCAGCAGTTTAGGGGACAGGGGCGGGATGAACACTGAAGCTTTCTTT
CASSLGDRGGMNTEAFF
>TRBV19|few|TRBJ1-1|TRBD1
TGTGCCAGTATTCGAAAGGACAGGGTTGTTGAAGCTTTCTTT
CASIRKDRVVEAFF
>TRBV10-3|NA|TRBJ2-5|TRBD2
TGTGCCATCGGAACGGCGGGAGGGGAAGAGACCCAGTACTTC
CAIGTAGGEETQYF